This T cell receptor (beta chain) was identified in a study of shared clonotypes between healthy human individuals. As for the study in general: The donor group consisted of two women and a few men, aged 18 to 49.

The CDR3 runs 14 residues. The germline CDR1 and CDR2 sequences are MGHRA and YSYEKL. Trimming shortened V by 0 bases and J by 7 bases, and 9 bases separated the two germline ends. The naive CD8 population came from CD45RO-negative cells selected for CCR7, without terminally differentiated effector memory CD45RA+ cells. For this clone: The antigen is not known.

Study outcomes and limitations: The study found about 4.6% of naive CD4 clonotypes shared across several donors. Since donors were few, the genetic and exposure-history diversity represented was limited. Compared with clonotypes that all four donors shared, non-shared clonotypes had lower generation probabilities.

Profiling relied on immunoSEQ multiplex PCR, and the TCRdb table lists in-frame clones only, not all of them. The data contain millions of clones, roughly 95% of them singletons. This clonotype was obtained from a man aged 18 to 30 in good health. The sample consisted of naive CD8+ T cells sorted from blood. The V gene is TRBV4-1, the J gene TRBJ1-4; D possibly corresponds to TRBD1 (5 bases). The CDR3 DNA sequence: TGCGCCAGCAGCCAAGATATCAGGGCTGAAAAACTGTTTTTT. Translation gives CASSQDIRAEKLFF.